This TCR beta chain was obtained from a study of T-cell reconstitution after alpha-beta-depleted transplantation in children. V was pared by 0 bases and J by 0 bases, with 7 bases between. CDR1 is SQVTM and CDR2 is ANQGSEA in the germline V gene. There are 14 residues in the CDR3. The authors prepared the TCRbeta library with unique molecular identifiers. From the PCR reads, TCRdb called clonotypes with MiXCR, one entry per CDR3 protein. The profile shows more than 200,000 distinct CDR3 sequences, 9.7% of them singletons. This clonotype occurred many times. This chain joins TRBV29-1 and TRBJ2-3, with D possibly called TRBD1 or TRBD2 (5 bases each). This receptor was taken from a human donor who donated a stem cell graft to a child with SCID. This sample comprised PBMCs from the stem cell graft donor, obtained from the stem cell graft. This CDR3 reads CSVEDGGSTDTQYF. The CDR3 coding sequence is TGCAGCGTTGAAGATGGGGGTAGCACAGATACGCAGTATTTT.